This is a list of T cell receptor beta chains from one sample in a study of T cell responses to AZD1222 COVID-19 vaccine. TCRdb keeps only in-frame clones here, not all; method: immunoSEQ multiplex PCR. This table has approximately 100,000 clones, around nine tenths appearing once. Sequencing used peripheral blood, obtained on day 0 of MenACWY control vaccination. These receptors originate from an adult in good health. Each CDR3 is given with its conserved first and last residue. D genes are given only for firm matches. Clone sizes are given selectively: once, few, many, or a class where the clone is expanded.

- | TRBJ1-2 | TRBV7-8 | TRBD1 | CASSVTGRGPYGYTF | TGTGCCAGCAGCGTGACAGGGCGGGGTCCCTATGGCTACACCTTC
- | TRBJ2-3 | TRBV7-9 | TRBD2 | CASSVSGGGTDTQYF | TGTGCCAGCAGCGTTAGCGGGGGGGGCACAGATACGCAGTATTTT
- | TRBJ2-2 | TRBV7-9 | - | CASSSPTGGELFF | TGTGCCAGCAGTTCTCCCACGGGGGGGGAGCTGTTTTTT
- | TRBJ1-2 | TRBV18 | - | CASSTGQTTNYGYTF | TGTGCCAGCTCAACCGGACAGACAACTAACTATGGCTACACCTTC
- | TRBJ1-2 | TRBV6-5 | - | CASWAAEGYGYTF | TGTGCCAGCTGGGCCGCCGAGGGCTATGGCTACACCTTC
- | TRBJ1-3 | TRBV6-5 | - | CASSSSIYSGNTIYF | TGTGCCAGCAGTTCCTCTATATACTCTGGAAACACCATATATTTT
medium-sized | TRBJ1-3 | TRBV7-9 | TRBD1 | CASSSDGTGAGNTIYF | TGTGCCAGCAGCTCAGATGGGACAGGGGCCGGAAACACCATATATTTT
- | TRBJ2-5 | TRBV3-1/TRBV3-2 | - | CASSQGGGPPQDF | TGTGCCAGCAGCCAAGGCGGTGGACCTCCCCAGGACTTC
- | TRBJ2-1 | TRBV28 | - | CASRKGGQRQFF | TGTGCCAGCAGGAAGGGGGGGCAGAGGCAGTTCTTC
- | TRBJ1-2 | TRBV20-1 | - | CSARGYGYTF | TGCAGTGCTAGGGGTTATGGCTACACCTTC
- | TRBJ2-5 | TRBV24-1 | - | CATSDTDKYQETQYF | TGTGCCACCAGTGATACTGACAAGTACCAAGAGACCCAGTACTTC
- | TRBJ2-5 | TRBV5-1 | - | CASSPAGQETQYF | TGCGCCAGCAGTCCGGCGGGACAAGAGACCCAGTACTTC
- | TRBJ2-3 | TRBV28 | TRBD2 | CASSTTGLADTDTQYF | TGTGCCAGCAGTACCACCGGACTAGCAGACACAGATACGCAGTATTTT
- | TRBJ2-3 | TRBV27 | - | CASSLIRTDTQYF | TGTGCCAGCAGTTTAATCCGCACAGATACGCAGTATTTT
- | TRBJ1-2 | TRBV7-2 | - | CASSPRPILTYGYTF | TGTGCCAGCAGCCCACGACCAATCCTAACCTATGGCTACACCTTC
- | TRBJ2-7 | TRBV9 | - | CASSAPAGSITYEQYF | TGTGCCAGCAGCGCCCCGGCGGGGTCCATAACCTACGAGCAGTACTTC
- | TRBJ2-2 | TRBV11-3 | - | CASSLGGAGGELFF | TGTGCCAGCAGCTTAGGAGGGGCAGGCGGGGAGCTGTTTTTT
once | TRBJ1-5 | TRBV3-1/TRBV3-2 | - | CASSQDRQSNQPQHF | TGTGCCAGCAGCCAAGATCGCCAGAGCAATCAGCCCCAGCATTTT
- | TRBJ2-3 | TRBV10-1 | - | CASSAQTTDTQYF | TGCGCCAGCAGTGCCCAGACCACAGATACGCAGTATTTT
- | TRBJ2-2 | TRBV13 | TRBD1 | CASSPRQGGNTGELFF | TGTGCCAGCAGCCCAAGACAGGGTGGGAACACCGGGGAGCTGTTTTTT
few | TRBJ2-1 | TRBV5-1 | - | CASSLVGDTYNEQFF | TGCGCCAGCAGCTTGGTGGGGGACACCTACAATGAGCAGTTCTTC
once | TRBJ1-1 | TRBV29-1 | - | CSVYLGGMGTEAFF | TGCAGCGTTTACCTCGGGGGAATGGGGACTGAAGCTTTCTTT
few | TRBJ2-7 | TRBV3-1/TRBV3-2 | - | CASSQVSREQYF | TGTGCCAGCAGCCAAGTTTCCCGGGAGCAGTACTTC
- | TRBJ1-1 | TRBV29-1 | - | CSVASQRNTEAFF | TGCAGCGTTGCGAGTCAAAGGAACACTGAAGCTTTCTTT
- | TRBJ2-1 | TRBV7-3 | TRBD2 | CASSATPLAGVSHEQFF | TGTGCCAGCAGCGCGACCCCGCTAGCGGGGGTTTCTCATGAGCAGTTCTTC
- | TRBJ1-5 | TRBV5-4 | - | CASSSSGGGYSNQPQHF | TGTGCCAGCAGCTCCTCCGGAGGGGGATATAGCAATCAGCCCCAGCATTTT
- | TRBJ2-7 | TRBV28 | TRBD1 | CASSLYRGDYEQYF | TGTGCCAGCAGTTTATACAGGGGGGACTACGAGCAGTACTTC
- | TRBJ1-1 | TRBV18 | - | CASSPREVNTEAFF | TGTGCCAGCTCACCACGGGAGGTGAACACTGAAGCTTTCTTT
- | TRBJ1-6 | TRBV12-3/TRBV12-4 | - | CASSSSYNSPLHF | TGTGCCAGCAGCAGCTCCTATAATTCACCCCTCCACTTT
- | TRBJ1-5 | TRBV30 | - | CAWSTDSNQPQHF | TGTGCCTGGAGTACGGATAGCAATCAGCCCCAGCATTTT
- | TRBJ1-2 | TRBV5-5 | TRBD1 | CASSVDRANYGYTF | TGTGCCAGCAGCGTGGACAGGGCAAACTATGGCTACACCTTC
- | TRBJ1-2 | TRBV11-2 | TRBD1 | CATSPGQGLMAYGYTF | TGTGCCACCTCACCGGGACAGGGTTTAATGGCCTATGGCTACACCTTC
- | TRBJ1-5 | TRBV2 | TRBD1 | CASSGTGGDTNGNQPQHF | TGTGCCAGCAGCGGGACAGGGGGCGATACCAACGGCAATCAGCCCCAGCATTTT
- | TRBJ2-1 | TRBV5-8 | - | CASSSFGYSYNEQFF | TGTGCCAGCAGCTCATTCGGATACTCCTACAATGAGCAGTTCTTC
few | TRBJ1-2 | TRBV7-2 | - | CASSLSVGDDYGYTF | TGTGCCAGCAGCTTAAGTGTTGGGGATGACTATGGCTACACCTTC
- | TRBJ1-1 | TRBV6-5 | - | CASIKRGRVTEAFF | TGTGCCAGCATTAAACGAGGGAGGGTGACTGAAGCTTTCTTT
- | TRBJ2-2 | TRBV6-2/TRBV6-3 | TRBD1 | CASSLPTGRANTGELFF | TGTGCCAGCAGTCTCCCGACAGGGAGAGCGAACACCGGGGAGCTGTTTTTT
- | TRBJ1-2 | TRBV4-1 | TRBD1 | CASSRTGANYGYTF | TGCGCCAGCAGCCGGACAGGAGCCAACTATGGCTACACCTTC